These 30 T cell receptor beta chains were all obtained from the same sample, sequenced in a study of technical replicates of blood from several donors. This table comes from immunoSEQ multiplex PCR, and its TCRdb copy is limited to in-frame clones, with some not included. Of roughly 79,000 clones listed, 75% to 95% are singletons. The sample comprised T cells isolated from PBMCs. The source is a human donor in good health. Some clones in this sample may be carry-over from other donors' samples.

The chain carries TRBV6-5 and TRBJ1-2; 7 nucleotides line up with TRBD1. This CDR3 region has 14 residues. Germline assignment: CDR1 MNHEY and CDR2 SVGAGI. Trimming cost V 2 bases and J 7 bases; bases outside gene matches: 7. CDR3 region: CASSYRQGEGGYTF. For the CDR3, the DNA is TGTGCCAGCAGTTACCGTCAGGGGGAAGGTGGCTACACCTTC.

The rearrangement uses TRBV11-3 and TRBJ2-7; perhaps TRBD1 as D (6 bases). The V and J ends lost 4 bases and 13 bases respectively, with 17 bases between them. CDR1 SGHNT and CDR2 YENEEA come from the germline V gene. The CDR3 sequence is 12 residues long. The chain's CDR3 is CASSSPAGTYYF. The CDR3 nucleotides read TGTGCCAGCAGCTCACCAGCCGGGACATATTACTTC. The entire variable domain, with the rest obtained from reference TRBV11-3 and TRBJ2-7, is as follows: EAGVVQSPRYKIIEKKQPVAFWCNPISGHNTLYWYLQNLGQGPELLIRYENEEAVDDSQLPKDRFSAERLKGVDSTLKIQPAELGDSAVYLCASSSPAGTYYFGPGTRLTVT.

The V call is TRBV5-1, the J call TRBJ2-1, with TRBD1 matching 11 bases. In germline, CDR1 is SGHRS, CDR2 YFSETQ. Germline trimming cut 4 bases from V and 7 bases from J; bases unmatched to any gene: 16. CDR3 length: 18 residues. CDR3 bases: TGCGCCAGCAGCCCAAAAGGGCCGGGACAGGGGGTGCGGAATGAGCAGTTCTTC. It is translated as CASSPKGPGQGVRNEQFF.

The rearrangement links TRBV28 to TRBJ1-2, with 7 bases that match TRBD1. This CDR3 contains 17 residues. J gave up 5 bases and V 6 bases, and 18 bases lay outside the gene matches. Germline V gene data show CDR1 as MDHEN and CDR2 as SYDVKM. The CDR3 DNA reads TGTGCCAGCAGCCCGTTGAGGTGGGGACAGACGCTTTATGGCTACACCTTC. Translated: CASSPLRWGQTLYGYTF.

The chain couples TRBV28 to TRBJ2-3, with 7 bases matching TRBD2. Germline V gene lookup returns CDR1 MDHEN and CDR2 SYDVKM. V shed 2 bases, J shed 3 bases, and the junction held 23 bases outside the gene matches. This CDR3 has 21 residues. CDR3 amino acids: CASSLIYDVALGSGKTDTQYF. CDR3 nucleotide sequence: TGTGCCAGCAGTTTAATCTATGATGTTGCCCTCGGCAGCGGGAAGACAGATACGCAGTATTTT.

The J gene is TRBJ2-1, the V gene TRBV4-2, with D perhaps TRBD1 (6 bases). Trimming pared 0 bases from V and 5 bases from J, leaving 8 bases between. The germline CDR1 and CDR2 sequences are LGHNA and YNFKEQ. CDR3 length: 14 residues. In DNA form, the CDR3 reads TGTGCCAGCAGCCAAGACAGGGGCGACAATGAGCAGTTCTTC. Residues: CASSQDRGDNEQFF.

The CDR3: CASSSPTTSGSGANVLTF. DNA of the CDR3: TGTGCCAGCAGTTCTCCAACCACTTCAGGGTCTGGGGCCAACGTCCTGACTTTC. V usage is TRBV2 and J usage is TRBJ2-6, with a possible D match to TRBD1 (5 bases). Germline CDR1 and CDR2: SNHLY and FYNNEI. Trimming took off 5 bases at V and 1 base at J, with 18 bases between the two ends. The CDR3 loop spans 18 amino acids.

This chain connects TRBV20-1 to TRBJ1-2; D call uncertain. Trimming pared 6 bases from V and 3 bases from J, leaving 5 bases between. Germline V gene data show CDR1 as DFQATT and CDR2 as SNEGSKA (reference sequence). This CDR3 has 10 residues. The CDR3 loop reads CSAPDYGYTF. The CDR3 region has the DNA TGCAGTGCACCGGACTATGGCTACACCTTC.

This chain uses TRBV30 with TRBJ1-4, with D possibly matching TRBD1 (5 bases). Germline CDR1 reads GTSNPN; CDR2 reads SVGIG (reference sequence). V lost 4 bases, J lost 8 bases, and 44 bases lay in between. This CDR3 has 23 residues. CDR3 sequence reads: CAWNDTIVPFRHLSSGLGEKLFF. Here the CDR3 DNA reads TGTGCCTGGAACGACACAATCGTCCCCTTCCGTCACCTGTCCTCAGGGCTGGGGGAAAAACTGTTTTTT.

The V gene is TRBV7-9, the J gene TRBJ2-7, with TRBD1 identical over 8 bases. This CDR3 is built from 13 residues. The J segment lost 3 bases and the V segment lost 6 bases, leaving 4 bases of the junction unmatched. In germline, CDR1 is SEHNR, CDR2 FQNEAQ (reference sequence). CDR3 loop: CASSLQGDYEQYF. CDR3 nucleotide sequence: TGTGCCAGCAGTCTACAGGGGGACTACGAGCAGTACTTC.

The V and J genes are TRBV9 and TRBJ2-1; TRBD2 matches at 7 bases. V lost 0 bases to trimming and J lost 6 bases; unmatched junction nucleotides: 0. Germline-derived CDR1 and CDR2 are SGDLS and YYNGEE. This CDR3 contains 13 residues. CDR3 sequence reads: CASSVAGGNEQFF. The CDR3 nucleotides read TGTGCCAGCAGCGTAGCGGGAGGCAATGAGCAGTTCTTC.

This sequence joins TRBV9 and TRBJ1-6; D may be TRBD1 (5 bases). V was cut by 3 bases and J by 0 bases, with 16 bases left in between. The CDR3 has 18 residues. Germline lookup yields CDR1 SGDLS and CDR2 YYNGEE. CDR3 loop: CASSAEGVSSSYNSPLHF. The DNA for the CDR3 is TGTGCCAGCAGCGCCGAAGGGGTTTCGAGCTCCTATAATTCACCCCTCCACTTT.

V gene TRBV18 combines with J gene TRBJ1-2; 8 bases agree with TRBD1. CDR3 length equals 15 residues. The junction had 12 bases not matched to a gene; V was cut back by 8 bases and J by 4 bases. Germline CDR1 KGHSH, CDR2 LQKENI. CDR3 in amino acids: CASLPLLDRAYGYTF. The CDR3 bases are TGTGCCAGCCTCCCGTTATTGGACAGGGCCTATGGCTACACCTTC.

The CDR3 bases are TGTGCCAGCAGCTTACGAGGGGACTATAGGGGTGAAGCTTTCTTT. It encodes CASSLRGDYRGEAFF. The chain links TRBV7-3 to TRBJ1-1; D might be TRBD1 (5 bases). V lost 2 bases, J lost 7 bases, and 17 bases lay in between. The CDR3 has 15 residues. Per germline, CDR1 SGHTA and CDR2 FQGTGA.

The rearrangement uses TRBV19 and TRBJ2-1; no reliable D call. Trimming shortened V by 3 bases and J by 6 bases, and 18 bases separated the two germline ends. CDR1 is LNHDA and CDR2 is SQIVND in the germline V gene (reference sequence). The CDR3 consists of 16 residues. The CDR3: CASSILTVRYFNEQFF. CDR3 coding DNA: TGTGCCAGTAGTATCCTTACGGTGCGGTATTTCAATGAGCAGTTCTTC.

This rearrangement joins TRBV10-1 to TRBJ2-1, with D perhaps matching TRBD1 (6 bases). V was clipped by 3 bases and J by 2 bases, with 14 bases between them. This CDR3 has 16 amino acids. Germline CDR1 and CDR2: WNHNN and SYGVQD (reference sequence). The CDR3 DNA is TGCGCCAGCAGTGAAGGGGGAGAGGGCCCCTACAATGAGCAGTTCTTC. This sequence encodes CASSEGGEGPYNEQFF.

The chain couples TRBV2 to TRBJ2-7, with 12 bases identical to TRBD1. Germline CDR1 and CDR2: SNHLY and FYNNEI. V was pared by 5 bases and J by 7 bases, with 6 bases of the junction left unmatched. This CDR3 contains 14 residues. The CDR3 here is CASSTGQGAGEQYF. DNA of the CDR3: TGTGCCAGCAGTACGGGACAGGGGGCGGGGGAGCAGTACTTC.

This clone was detected once. The V gene is TRBV27, the J gene TRBJ1-2; 9 bases map to TRBD1. Unmatched junction bases numbered 3, after V lost 6 bases and J lost 4 bases. Germline CDR1 and CDR2: MNHEY and SMNVEV (reference sequence). The CDR3 is 13 residues long. The CDR3 region is CASRTGGGYGYTF. DNA for the CDR3: TGTGCCAGCAGAACAGGGGGCGGCTATGGCTACACCTTC.

The V call is TRBV12-5, the J call TRBJ2-2; 10 bases map to TRBD1. After removal of 0 bases from V and 4 bases from J, the junction contained 8 bases not matched to a gene. The CDR3 runs to 18 residues. Germline loops: CDR1 LGHNT, CDR2 FRNRAP. The CDR3 DNA is TGTGCTAGTGGTTTGGTCCTGACAGGGGGCGCGGCCACCGGGGAGCTGTTTTTT. This sequence encodes CASGLVLTGGAATGELFF.

The rearrangement uses TRBV4-2 and TRBJ2-2; TRBD1 aligns across 8 bases. Germline CDR1 reads LGHNA; CDR2 reads YNFKEQ. The length of the CDR3 is 17 residues. With 3 bases clipped from V and 0 bases from J, the junction kept 6 bases outside the gene matches. Here the CDR3 reads CASSHSQGGPNTGELFF. The CDR3 nucleotides are TGTGCCAGCAGCCATTCACAGGGGGGTCCGAACACCGGGGAGCTGTTTTTT.

The chain carries TRBV19 and TRBJ1-1; D is ambiguous. Per the germline V gene, CDR1 is LNHDA and CDR2 is SQIVND (reference sequence). The V end was cut by 3 bases, the J end by 4 bases, with 6 bases between. CDR3 length: 12 residues. The CDR3 coding sequence is TGTGCCAGTAGTATCGGGAGCACTGAAGCTTTCTTT. Amino acids: CASSIGSTEAFF.

DNA for the CDR3: TGTGCCAGCAGCTTGGGTACGGGGGTTGTTGACACTGAAGCTTTCTTT. Residues: CASSLGTGVVDTEAFF. The rearrangement links TRBV13 to TRBJ1-1, with D possibly matching TRBD1 (5 bases). The V end was cut by 3 bases, the J end by 3 bases, with 17 bases between. CDR3 length equals 16 residues. Germline V gene lookup returns CDR1 PRHDT and CDR2 FYEKMQ (reference sequence).

This chain connects TRBV21-1 to TRBJ1-2. TRBV21-1 is recorded as a pseudogene. This CDR3 has 18 amino acids. In DNA form, the CDR3 reads TGTGCCAGCAGCAAATGGCTTCGAGAGGGGAGGAATAACTATGGCTACACCTTC. Translated: CASSKWLREGRNNYGYTF.

The chain employs TRBV9 and TRBJ2-5; TRBD1 aligns across 9 bases. CDR3 length: 14 residues. Trimming removed 2 bases from V and 4 bases from J; junction bases left unmatched: 3. Per germline, CDR1 SGDLS and CDR2 YYNGEE. The chain's CDR3 is CASSVAQGAETQYF. DNA for the CDR3: TGTGCCAGCAGCGTCGCACAGGGGGCAGAGACCCAGTACTTC. Full variable domain (rest looked up from reference TRBV9 and TRBJ2-5): DSGVTQTPKHLITATGQRVTLRCSPRSGDLSVYWYQQSLDQGLQFLIQYYNGEERAKGNILERFSAQQFPDLHSELNLSSLELGDSALYFCASSVAQGAETQYFGPGTRLLVL.

The chain combines TRBV5-6 with TRBJ1-4, with D possibly TRBD1 on 5 matching bases. V lost 1 base and J 4 bases, leaving 17 bases between the germline ends. Per germline, CDR1 SGHDT and CDR2 YYEEEE. The CDR3 extends over 17 amino acids. CDR3: CASSLKSFWGLNEKLFF. The CDR3 DNA reads TGTGCCAGCAGCTTGAAGTCCTTTTGGGGACTTAATGAAAAACTGTTTTTT.

V usage is TRBV6-1 and J usage is TRBJ2-3; 10 bases align to TRBD2. V lost 10 bases, J lost 1 base, and 5 bases stayed unmatched. This CDR3 is built from 14 residues. CDR1 and CDR2 from the germline V gene are MNHNS and SASEGT. CDR3 sequence reads: CAITGTSGTDTQYF. CDR3 in DNA: TGTGCCATTACCGGGACTAGCGGCACAGATACGCAGTATTTT.

This clone was picked up one time. This sequence joins TRBV29-1 and TRBJ2-7; 8 nucleotides agree with TRBD1. The CDR3 totals 13 residues. From germline, CDR1 is SQVTM and CDR2 ANQGSEA. V was clipped by 6 bases and J by 5 bases; unmatched bases: 9. CDR3: CSVIGQGRNEQYF. CDR3 DNA sequence: TGCAGCGTCATAGGACAGGGACGCAACGAGCAGTACTTC.

The V and J genes are TRBV4-2 and TRBJ2-5; 12 bases line up with TRBD2. CDR1 is LGHNA, CDR2 YNFKEQ, per germline. Trimming removed 0 bases from V and 7 bases from J; junction bases left unmatched: 9. This CDR3 is built from 17 residues. CDR3 nucleotides: TGTGCCAGCAGCCAAGATGGCGCTAGCGGGAGGGCGGGGACCCAGTACTTC. It specifies CASSQDGASGRAGTQYF.

The gene calls are TRBV19 and TRBJ2-7; D not resolved. The CDR3 length is 14 residues. Trimming pared 3 bases from V and 0 bases from J, leaving 9 bases between. The germline V gene has CDR1 LNHDA and CDR2 SQIVND (reference sequence). The DNA for the CDR3 is TGTGCCAGTAGTATCCAACAAAGCTCCTACGAGCAGTACTTC. Translated: CASSIQQSSYEQYF.

This clone was found once. The genes are TRBV29-1 and TRBJ2-3, with D tentatively TRBD2 (6 bases). The germline gives CDR1 SQVTM, CDR2 ANQGSEA. The CDR3 has 16 residues. The ends were cut back, 5 bases at V and 4 bases at J, with 22 bases in the middle. The CDR3 DNA follows: TGCAGCGTTTCTATGGGGGGTATGCCTAGCGCAGATACGCAGTATTTT. This codes for CSVSMGGMPSADTQYF.